This section outlines one T cell receptor (beta chain) sequence together with its context. The antigen remains unidentified. This entry comes from a study of T cell responses to AZD1222 COVID-19 vaccine. Findings of the study overall: Spike regions recognized by vaccine-associated CD4 TCRs spanned the protein, led by 160-218 and 743-854. The reported proportion of spike-specific TCRs targeting unmutated variant regions was nearly half. Sampling captured repertoires only after the peak T cell response.

V lost 2 bases to trimming and J lost 3 bases, with 8 bases between them. Germline CDR1 reads MNHEY; CDR2 reads SMNVEV (reference sequence). The CDR3 consists of 14 residues. Measured with immunoSEQ multiplex PCR; TCRdb has only the in-frame clones, and not every one. The sample holds 180,000 or so clones, under 95% seen once. The TCR comes from an adult who received the AZD1222 COVID-19 vaccine. The chain carries TRBV27 and TRBJ1-5, with a weak D call TRBD1 (5 bases). Sample: peripheral blood, taken 28 days after the second AZD1222 dose. CDR3 coding DNA: TGTGCCAGCAGTTTAGGGGGGAACAATCAGCCCCAGCATTTT. Translating gives CASSLGGNNQPQHF.